This is a list of T cell receptor beta chains from one sample in a study of T cells in Graves' hyperthyroidism and ophthalmopathy. Each CDR3 protein gets one entry after TCRdb re-called the multiplex PCR reads with MiXCR. The table lists under 800,000 distinct CDR3 sequences, around 15% of them singletons. What was sequenced was blood. The receptor source for this set is a woman aged 18-30 years with Graves' hyperthyroidism. CDR3s include the opening cysteine and the closing phenylalanine or tryptophan. A D gene is named only where the DNA matches it firmly. The size entry is marked missing in some rows and otherwise reads once, few, many or a size class.

cdr3_aa	cdr3_nt	d_call	v_call	j_call	clone_size
CASSTRGSSGRYNEQFF	TGTGCCAGCAGTACTAGGGGTTCTAGCGGGAGGTACAATGAGCAGTTCTTC	TRBD2	TRBV25-1	TRBJ2-1	-
CASSPTSGSGTGELFF	TGCGCCAGCAGCCCGACTAGCGGGAGCGGAACCGGGGAGCTGTTTTTT	TRBD2	TRBV5-1	TRBJ2-2	few
CASSLTRGWTDTQYF	TGTGCCAGCAGCCTTACCCGGGGATGGACAGATACGCAGTATTTT	-	TRBV11-2	TRBJ2-3	few
CASSEWEGYNEQFF	TGTGCCAGCAGTGAGTGGGAGGGTTACAATGAGCAGTTCTTC	TRBD2	TRBV2	TRBJ2-1	few
CSASSISGSSYNEQFF	TGCAGTGCTAGTAGTATCTCCGGAAGCTCCTACAATGAGCAGTTCTTC	-	TRBV20-1	TRBJ2-1	few
CASSQDVPGAGNTIYF	TGCGCCAGCAGCCAAGACGTCCCAGGGGCTGGAAACACCATATATTTT	-	TRBV4-3	TRBJ1-3	-
CATSDTSGRALNEQFF	TGTGCCACCAGTGACACTAGCGGGAGAGCGTTGAATGAGCAGTTCTTC	TRBD2	TRBV24-1	TRBJ2-1	many
CASPPHDGSRTIEEAFF	TGTGCCAGCCCCCCCCATGACGGCAGCCGGACCATTGAAGAAGCTTTCTTT	-	TRBV28	TRBJ1-1	-
CASSYSDRVQTQYF	TGTGCCAGCAGTTACTCGGACAGGGTGCAGACCCAGTACTTC	TRBD1	TRBV6-5	TRBJ2-5	-
CASSLEAGVWTEAFF	TGTGCCAGCAGCTTAGAGGCCGGCGTTTGGACTGAAGCTTTCTTT	-	TRBV11-2	TRBJ1-1	many
CASSYLSSGRRFF	TGTGCCAGCAGTTACCTCAGTAGCGGGAGACGGTTCTTC	TRBD2	TRBV6-2/TRBV6-3	TRBJ2-1	few
CSARGGALNEQYF	TGCAGTGCAAGAGGGGGGGCGCTCAACGAGCAGTACTTC	-	TRBV20-1	TRBJ2-7	many
CASSPTGLGAYEQYF	TGTGCCAGCAGCCCTACCGGGCTCGGGGCCTACGAGCAGTACTTC	-	TRBV9	TRBJ2-7	few
CASSQYIGTDNNEQFF	TGTGCTAGCAGCCAGTATATCGGGACAGACAACAATGAGCAGTTCTTC	TRBD1	TRBV7-7	TRBJ2-1	few
CASSAGTGKFF	TGTGCCAGCAGCGCCGGGACAGGGAAGTTCTTC	TRBD1	TRBV7-3	TRBJ2-1	-
CASSPSGRYEQYF	TGTGCCAGCAGTCCGAGCGGGAGATACGAGCAGTACTTC	TRBD2	TRBV6-2/TRBV6-3	TRBJ2-7	many
CASSFRRGGGRETQYF	TGTGCCAGCAGTTTCCGCCGTGGTGGGGGACGGGAGACCCAGTACTTC	-	TRBV28	TRBJ2-5	-
CASSLGQVADLAKNIQYF	TGTGCCAGCAGTCTGGGACAGGTCGCGGATTTAGCCAAAAACATTCAGTACTTC	TRBD1	TRBV11-2	TRBJ2-4	many
CSAAQDRVYEQYF	TGCAGTGCTGCCCAGGACAGGGTCTACGAGCAGTACTTC	TRBD1	TRBV20-1	TRBJ2-7	-
CASSFGQAAYEQYF	TGTGCCAGTAGCTTCGGGCAGGCCGCCTACGAGCAGTACTTC	-	TRBV19	TRBJ2-7	-
CASSKVGQGPYEQYF	TGTGCCAGCAGCAAGGTGGGACAGGGACCCTACGAGCAGTACTTC	TRBD1	TRBV5-6	TRBJ2-7	few
CSASSQGGVGTPYEQYF	TGCAGTGCTAGTTCCCAGGGCGGGGTAGGGACCCCCTACGAGCAGTACTTC	-	TRBV20-1	TRBJ2-7	few
CASRLSITEAFF	TGTGCCAGCAGACTAAGTATCACTGAAGCTTTCTTT	-	TRBV6-1	TRBJ1-1	few
CASILTGGRGQPQHF	TGTGCCAGCATCCTCACAGGGGGCCGGGGTCAGCCCCAGCATTTT	TRBD1	TRBV5-8	TRBJ1-5	few
CASSLDRESGIQYF	TGTGCCAGCAGCTTAGACAGGGAAAGTGGCATTCAGTACTTC	-	TRBV7-2	TRBJ2-4	many
CASSSRTVNTGELFF	TGTGCCAGTAGTTCCCGGACAGTGAACACCGGGGAGCTGTTTTTT	-	TRBV19	TRBJ2-2	-
CASSQSLRGDGANVLTF	TGTGCCAGCAGCCAATCCCTAAGGGGGGATGGGGCCAACGTCCTGACTTTC	-	TRBV16	TRBJ2-6	-
CASSFGRVDYGYTF	TGTGCCAGCAGTTTCGGCAGGGTTGACTATGGCTACACCTTC	-	TRBV12-3/TRBV12-4	TRBJ1-2	many
CASRGGRRHYEQYF	TGTGCCAGCAGAGGAGGACGGCGACATTACGAGCAGTACTTC	-	TRBV6-1	TRBJ2-7	-
CASSLVVGQQETQYF	TGCGCCAGCAGCTTGGTAGTGGGACAGCAAGAGACCCAGTACTTC	TRBD1	TRBV5-1	TRBJ2-5	few
CAGAGQTVNSPLHF	TGTGCTGGAGCCGGTCAGACGGTGAATTCACCCCTCCACTTT	-	TRBV6-2/TRBV6-3	TRBJ1-6	-
CASRGGRGVANEQFF	TGTGCCAGTAGGGGGGGGCGGGGAGTCGCCAATGAGCAGTTCTTC	-	TRBV19	TRBJ2-1	few
CASSSRGVRAFF	TGTGCCAGCAGCTCCCGGGGGGTACGGGCTTTCTTT	-	TRBV13	TRBJ1-1	many
CSATGIGSGGETQYF	TGCAGTGCTACTGGAATAGGGAGCGGAGGAGAGACCCAGTACTTC	-	TRBV20-1	TRBJ2-5	-
CATSDLKVSSGMGTDTQYF	TGTGCCACCAGTGATTTGAAGGTTTCGAGCGGTATGGGCACAGATACGCAGTATTTT	-	TRBV24-1	TRBJ2-3	-
CASSQEETGDYGYTF	TGTGCCAGCAGCCAAGAGGAGACAGGGGACTATGGCTACACCTTC	TRBD1	TRBV4-2	TRBJ1-2	-
CATSRNYGTNTEAFF	TGTGCCACCAGCAGGAACTACGGGACGAACACTGAAGCTTTCTTT	-	TRBV15	TRBJ1-1	few